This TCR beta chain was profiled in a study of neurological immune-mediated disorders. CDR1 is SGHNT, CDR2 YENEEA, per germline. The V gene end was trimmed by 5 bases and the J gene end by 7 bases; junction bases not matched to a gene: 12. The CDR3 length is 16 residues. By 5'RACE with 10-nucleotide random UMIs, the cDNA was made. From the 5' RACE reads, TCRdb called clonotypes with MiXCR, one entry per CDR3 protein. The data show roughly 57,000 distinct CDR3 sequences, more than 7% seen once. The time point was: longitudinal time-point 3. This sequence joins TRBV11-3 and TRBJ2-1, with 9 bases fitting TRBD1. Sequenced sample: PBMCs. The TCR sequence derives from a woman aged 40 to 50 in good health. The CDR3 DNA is TGTGCCAGCAGCCCGGGACAGGGAAAGGATGGAAATGAGCAGTTCTTC. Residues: CASSPGQGKDGNEQFF.